Listed below are T cell receptor beta chains from one sample, sequenced in a study of metastatic and nonmetastatic thyroid tumors. TCRdb re-called clones via MiXCR from the PCR reads. This table has roughly 71,000 clones, more than 15% appearing once. The sequenced material came from blood. These TCRs come from a female donor with papillary thyroid cancer or a benign thyroid nodule (not recorded which). Some clones in this sample may be carry-over from other donors' samples. Both conserved end residues are part of each CDR3. D genes are given only for firm matches. Clone sizes are given selectively: once, few, many, or a class where the clone is expanded.

J gene: TRBJ2-1
clone size: many
D gene: .
V gene: TRBV14
CDR3 DNA: TGTGCCAGCAGCCAAGATAACGGAAATGAGCAGTTCTTC
CDR3 protein: CASSQDNGNEQFF

J gene: TRBJ2-3
clone size: many
D gene: .
V gene: TRBV28
CDR3 DNA: TGTGCCAGCAGTTTCATGGCAGCCCTCACAGATACGCAGTATTTT
CDR3 protein: CASSFMAALTDTQYF

J gene: TRBJ2-3
clone size: .
D gene: TRBD1
V gene: TRBV5-1
CDR3 DNA: TGCGCCAGCAGCTTGGGGGACAGGGGGTCCCTCGGGGATACGCAGTATTTT
CDR3 protein: CASSLGDRGSLGDTQYF

J gene: TRBJ1-6
clone size: .
D gene: TRBD1
V gene: TRBV2
CDR3 DNA: TGTGCCAGCAGTGGGCTTTCGGGACAGGGTGGTTCACCCCTCCACTTT
CDR3 protein: CASSGLSGQGGSPLHF

J gene: TRBJ1-1
clone size: many
D gene: .
V gene: TRBV4-2
CDR3 DNA: TGTGCCAGCAGCCAAGTAAGCGAGAACACTGAAGCTTTCTTT
CDR3 protein: CASSQVSENTEAFF

J gene: TRBJ2-1
clone size: .
D gene: .
V gene: TRBV29-1
CDR3 DNA: TGCAGCGCAGGGACACTTTACAATGAGCAGTTCTTC
CDR3 protein: CSAGTLYNEQFF

J gene: TRBJ2-7
clone size: few
D gene: TRBD2
V gene: TRBV2
CDR3 DNA: TGTGCCAGCAGTGAAGCTAGCGGGAGCTCCTACGAGCAGTACTTC
CDR3 protein: CASSEASGSSYEQYF

J gene: TRBJ2-1
clone size: many
D gene: .
V gene: TRBV10-2
CDR3 DNA: TGCGCCAGCAGTGAGGGCAATGAGCAGTTCTTC
CDR3 protein: CASSEGNEQFF

J gene: TRBJ2-7
clone size: .
D gene: TRBD2
V gene: TRBV28
CDR3 DNA: TGTGCCAGCAGTTTACAGGGACTAGCGGTGAAGTACGAGCAGTACTTC
CDR3 protein: CASSLQGLAVKYEQYF

J gene: TRBJ1-5
clone size: many
D gene: .
V gene: TRBV5-1
CDR3 DNA: TGCGCCAGCAGCCCCGGGACAAGCAATCAGCCCCAGCATTTT
CDR3 protein: CASSPGTSNQPQHF

J gene: TRBJ1-1
clone size: many
D gene: .
V gene: TRBV29-1
CDR3 DNA: TGCAGCGTTGAAGATCGGGGCCCTGAAGCTTTCTTT
CDR3 protein: CSVEDRGPEAFF

J gene: TRBJ2-1
clone size: many
D gene: TRBD2
V gene: TRBV12-3/TRBV12-4
CDR3 DNA: TGTGCCAGCAGTCCCCCGAGCGGGGGGTCCTACAATGAGCAGTTCTTC
CDR3 protein: CASSPPSGGSYNEQFF

J gene: TRBJ2-3
clone size: many
D gene: TRBD2
V gene: TRBV5-1
CDR3 DNA: TGCGCCAGCAGCACCGCCACAGCGGGGTCTAGCACAGATACGCAGTATTTT
CDR3 protein: CASSTATAGSSTDTQYF

J gene: TRBJ1-3
clone size: .
D gene: TRBD1
V gene: TRBV11-1
CDR3 DNA: TGTGCCAGCAGCTCTACTCCGGGACAGGGAATAGGCTCTGGAAACACCATATATTTT
CDR3 protein: CASSSTPGQGIGSGNTIYF

J gene: TRBJ1-2
clone size: many
D gene: .
V gene: TRBV27
CDR3 DNA: TGTGCCAGCACCCAGGGCGGGGGCTATGGCTACACCTTC
CDR3 protein: CASTQGGGYGYTF

J gene: TRBJ2-7
clone size: many
D gene: TRBD1
V gene: TRBV20-1
CDR3 DNA: TGCAGTGCTAGAGATAACAGGGGTGGCTACGAGCAGTACTTC
CDR3 protein: CSARDNRGGYEQYF

J gene: TRBJ1-4
clone size: many
D gene: .
V gene: TRBV30
CDR3 DNA: TGTGCCTGGAGTGTAGTGGGACCTCAAGCTGAAAAACTGTTTTTT
CDR3 protein: CAWSVVGPQAEKLFF

J gene: TRBJ2-7
clone size: many
D gene: .
V gene: TRBV7-8
CDR3 DNA: TGTGCCAGCAGCCTATCGGGACGGGGTTCCTACGAGCAGTACTTC
CDR3 protein: CASSLSGRGSYEQYF

J gene: TRBJ2-2
clone size: .
D gene: TRBD2
V gene: TRBV7-2
CDR3 DNA: TGTGCCAGCAGTCCGGGGGGGGCCGGGGAGCTGTTTTTT
CDR3 protein: CASSPGGAGELFF

J gene: TRBJ1-1
clone size: many
D gene: .
V gene: TRBV13
CDR3 DNA: TGTGCCAGCAGCTTAGGCCTTAGAGGCGGGACTGAAGCTTTCTTT
CDR3 protein: CASSLGLRGGTEAFF

J gene: TRBJ1-5
clone size: few
D gene: .
V gene: TRBV28
CDR3 DNA: TGTGCCAGCAGTTCCACACAGGTAAAGGTTAGCAATCAGCCCCAGCATTTT
CDR3 protein: CASSSTQVKVSNQPQHF

J gene: TRBJ2-2
clone size: many
D gene: .
V gene: TRBV5-5
CDR3 DNA: TGTGCCAGCAGCCCCGATGGGGTCGCCACCGGGGAGCTGTTTTTT
CDR3 protein: CASSPDGVATGELFF

J gene: TRBJ2-7
clone size: many
D gene: TRBD2
V gene: TRBV6-2/TRBV6-3
CDR3 DNA: TGTGCCAGCAGAGGAGCGGGAGGGCCTTACGAGCAGTACTTC
CDR3 protein: CASRGAGGPYEQYF

J gene: TRBJ2-7
clone size: many
D gene: .
V gene: TRBV20-1
CDR3 DNA: TGCAGTGCTAGATCGGGGATCGGCTCCGAGCAGTACTTC
CDR3 protein: CSARSGIGSEQYF

J gene: TRBJ2-1
clone size: many
D gene: TRBD2
V gene: TRBV7-7
CDR3 DNA: TGTGCTAGCAGCTCATCCACTAGCGGGAGGGGAGGTGAGCAGTTCTTC
CDR3 protein: CASSSSTSGRGGEQFF

J gene: TRBJ1-1
clone size: .
D gene: .
V gene: TRBV7-9
CDR3 DNA: TGTGCCAGCAGCCCTCCCGGCTACACTGAAGCTTTCTTT
CDR3 protein: CASSPPGYTEAFF

J gene: TRBJ1-1
clone size: many
D gene: .
V gene: TRBV18
CDR3 DNA: TGTGCCAGCTCACCGGACGGAATGAACACTGAAGCTTTCTTT
CDR3 protein: CASSPDGMNTEAFF

J gene: TRBJ2-7
clone size: many
D gene: TRBD2
V gene: TRBV28
CDR3 DNA: TGTGCCAGCAGCACTAGCGATCTCTACGAGCAGTACTTC
CDR3 protein: CASSTSDLYEQYF

J gene: TRBJ1-2
clone size: .
D gene: .
V gene: TRBV28
CDR3 DNA: TGTGCCAGCAAAGCTGATTATGGCTACACCTTC
CDR3 protein: CASKADYGYTF

J gene: TRBJ2-7
clone size: many
D gene: TRBD1
V gene: TRBV28
CDR3 DNA: TGTGCCAGCACTGATTCCGGGACAGGGGAGCAGTACTTC
CDR3 protein: CASTDSGTGEQYF

J gene: TRBJ2-2
clone size: many
D gene: .
V gene: TRBV14
CDR3 DNA: TGTGCCAGCAGCCCCTTAGGCGGAAGCAGGGTTGGAACCGGGGAGCTGTTTTTT
CDR3 protein: CASSPLGGSRVGTGELFF

J gene: TRBJ2-1
clone size: few
D gene: TRBD1
V gene: TRBV6-4
CDR3 DNA: TGTGCCAGCAGTGCCCGGGACAGCCATGAGCAGTTCTTC
CDR3 protein: CASSARDSHEQFF

J gene: TRBJ1-3
clone size: .
D gene: .
V gene: TRBV20-1
CDR3 DNA: TGCAGTGCTAGGACCGAATCTGGAAACACCATATATTTT
CDR3 protein: CSARTESGNTIYF

J gene: TRBJ2-5
clone size: .
D gene: .
V gene: TRBV24-1
CDR3 DNA: TGTGCCACCAGTACCGGGGTTGGGGAGACCCAGTACTTC
CDR3 protein: CATSTGVGETQYF

J gene: TRBJ2-1
clone size: .
D gene: .
V gene: TRBV6-1
CDR3 DNA: TGTGCCAGCAGGAGCTCTTACAATGAGCAGTTCTTC
CDR3 protein: CASRSSYNEQFF

J gene: TRBJ2-2
clone size: many
D gene: .
V gene: TRBV27
CDR3 DNA: TGTGCCAGCACCTACGGACAGACCACCGGGGAGCTGTTTTTT
CDR3 protein: CASTYGQTTGELFF

J gene: TRBJ2-1
clone size: many
D gene: .
V gene: TRBV27
CDR3 DNA: TGTGCCAGCAGTCCGTACAATGAGCAGTTCTTC
CDR3 protein: CASSPYNEQFF

J gene: TRBJ2-7
clone size: once
D gene: .
V gene: TRBV18
CDR3 DNA: TGTGCCAGCTCACCGGTTCGGTTGACAGGGACTGGCGAGCAGTACTTC
CDR3 protein: CASSPVRLTGTGEQYF

J gene: TRBJ1-5
clone size: many
D gene: .
V gene: TRBV28
CDR3 DNA: TGTGCCAGCAGTTTTCAGAATCAGCCCCAGCATTTT
CDR3 protein: CASSFQNQPQHF

J gene: TRBJ1-6
clone size: few
D gene: .
V gene: TRBV15
CDR3 DNA: TGTGCCACCAGCATAACTACAGGGAACGGTAATTCACCCCTCCACTTT
CDR3 protein: CATSITTGNGNSPLHF

J gene: TRBJ2-7
clone size: many
D gene: TRBD1
V gene: TRBV27
CDR3 DNA: TGTGCCAGCAGTTGGGGCGGGGACAGGGTCTACGAGCAGTACTTC
CDR3 protein: CASSWGGDRVYEQYF

J gene: TRBJ1-1
clone size: .
D gene: TRBD1
V gene: TRBV30
CDR3 DNA: TGTGCCTGGAACCGGGACAGGGGGATGAACACTGAAGCTTTCTTT
CDR3 protein: CAWNRDRGMNTEAFF

J gene: TRBJ2-1
clone size: .
D gene: TRBD2
V gene: TRBV30
CDR3 DNA: TGTGCCTGGAGGACTAGCGGGAGACGCTCGGGATCCTACAATGAGCAGTTCTTC
CDR3 protein: CAWRTSGRRSGSYNEQFF

J gene: TRBJ1-1
clone size: many
D gene: .
V gene: TRBV6-1
CDR3 DNA: TGTGCCAGCAGTGAAATCGGGAGGACTGAAGCTTTCTTT
CDR3 protein: CASSEIGRTEAFF

J gene: TRBJ2-3
clone size: many
D gene: TRBD2
V gene: TRBV7-2
CDR3 DNA: TGTGCCAGCAGTTCCTGGACTAGCGGGACCGATACGCAGTATTTT
CDR3 protein: CASSSWTSGTDTQYF

J gene: TRBJ1-2
clone size: many
D gene: .
V gene: TRBV28
CDR3 DNA: TGTGCCAGCAGCCTACCGGGACAAAACTATGGCTACACCTTC
CDR3 protein: CASSLPGQNYGYTF

J gene: TRBJ1-3
clone size: few
D gene: TRBD1
V gene: TRBV4-1
CDR3 DNA: TGCGCCAGCAGCCAAGATTCCCTCCGGGACAGGGGGAACACCATATATTTT
CDR3 protein: CASSQDSLRDRGNTIYF

J gene: TRBJ1-5
clone size: many
D gene: .
V gene: TRBV28
CDR3 DNA: TGTGCCAGCAGATCAGGGAATCAGCCCCAGCATTTT
CDR3 protein: CASRSGNQPQHF